The entry that follows covers one T cell receptor beta chain sequence. Sequenced by immunoSEQ multiplex PCR; TCRdb stores in-frame clones only, minus some. The table shows 20,000 to 25,000 clones, with around 97% occurring only once. This sample is drawn from a study of B cell selection in AIRE deficiency. The sorted conventional CD4 T cells were gated as CD4+CD127+. The CDR3 covers 17 residues. Germline V gene sequence: CDR1 SGHKS, CDR2 YYEKEE (reference sequence). V was shortened by 0 bases and J by 0 bases, with 16 bases between the two germline ends. The clonotype originates from a human donor with AIRE deficiency. Material for sequencing was conventional CD4+ T cells sorted from PBMCs. The chain combines TRBV5-5 with TRBJ2-7; weak D call: TRBD2 (6 bases). The CDR3: CASSLVGSVDSSYEQYF. The CDR3 DNA follows: TGTGCCAGCAGCTTGGTCGGGAGCGTTGATAGCTCCTACGAGCAGTACTTC.